In its sample, the clone carrying this T cell receptor (beta chain) was seen a few times. Original data processing: Nucleated cell number was recorded as an estimate derived from reference gene primer amplification. Profiled with immunoSEQ multiplex PCR; TCRdb holds only in-frame clones, not every one. From that table come the V and J calls and clone size; the DNA was used to work out D and trimming. In the table there are about 230,000 clones, approximately 81% of which are singletons. The data originate from a study of blood T cell repertoires in COVID-19. Study information: The origin of the acute and convalescent COVID-19 samples was the United States, Italy and Spain. T cells, B-cell-depleted T cells, or PBMCs provided the cDNA or gDNA that served as material.

CDR3 length: 17 amino acids. Germline V gene data show CDR1 as LGHDT and CDR2 as YNNKEL (reference sequence). The J segment lost 1 base and the V segment lost 6 bases, leaving 9 bases of the junction unmatched. The sequence was obtained from a man aged 35-49 years with acute or convalescent COVID-19. The source material was peripheral blood. This chain joins TRBV3-1 (or the pseudogene TRBV3-2) and TRBJ2-4; 10 bases fit TRBD2. The CDR3 spells CASSPQRGGGAKNIQYF. The CDR3 DNA is TGTGCCAGCAGTCCCCAGCGGGGGGGAGGGGCCAAAAACATTCAGTACTTC.